This T cell receptor (beta chain) was sequenced for a study of tumor-infiltrating lymphocytes in primary liver carcinoma. General study findings and limits: The proportion of top clones found throughout all five tumor regions was only about 8-25%.

Each 20-30 mg portion of unsorted bulk tissue served as the source for co-extraction of RNA and DNA. Per tumor, sampling covered five separate regions. The CDR3 spans 14 residues. The ends were cut back, 9 bases at V and 3 bases at J, with 14 bases in the middle. On this clonotype: No antigen is known for it. No conserved phenylalanine or tryptophan is present at the end of the CDR3, so a read error is the likely explanation.

Total RNA (around 500 ng) served as template for TCR beta cDNA synthesis primed by a constant-region primer. It was through three nested multiplex PCR rounds of slightly modified ARM-PCR that TCR beta libraries arose. Both of the initial two PCR rounds ran for roughly 11 cycles and employed TRBV1-TRBV30 forward primers alongside a C-beta reverse primer. TCRdb reprocessed the multiplex PCR reads via MiXCR and lists one record per CDR3 protein. The repertoire holds 100,000 or so distinct CDR3 sequences, with around 80% as singletons. V is TRBV12-3 or TRBV12-4 and J is TRBJ2-2; D perhaps matches TRBD2 (7 bases). The sequenced sample consisted of liver tumor tissue from sampling region 3. Specified subset: tumor region T3, left-lateral pole. This sequence was found in a man aged 40-50 years with primary liver carcinoma and hepatitis B virus infection. CDR3 in DNA: TGTGCCAGTAGGGGGGGGCGGGACACCGGGGAGCTGTTTCTT. Translating gives CASRGGRDTGELFL.